This T cell receptor beta chain appears in the sequencing data of a study of shared clonotypes between healthy human individuals. Study observations and caveats: Investigators collected only blood, and repertoires in tissues likely differ.

This table comes from immunoSEQ multiplex PCR, and its TCRdb copy is limited to in-frame clones, with some not included. This table holds about 2,100,000 clones, 93% found once. CD45RO negativity and positive selection for CCR7 defined naive CD8 cells, a population that excluded terminally differentiated effector memory CD45RA+ cells. This clone was detected only once. Its antigen is undetermined. The sample holds other DNA sequences that translate to the same CDR3. The sample taken for sequencing was naive CD8+ T cells from PBMCs. The source is a man between 18 and 35 years old in good health. Some clones in this sample may be carry-over from other donors' samples.

The chain's CDR3 is CASSLWQGGYGYTF. In DNA form, the CDR3 reads TGTGCCAGCAGTTTATGGCAGGGGGGATATGGCTACACCTTC. The rearrangement uses TRBV28 and TRBJ1-2, with TRBD1 matching over 7 bases. CDR1 MDHEN and CDR2 SYDVKM come from the germline V gene. The trim removed 0 bases at V and 5 bases at J, leaving 3 bases unmatched. CDR3 length equals 14 residues.